This T cell receptor beta chain was sequenced for a study of T cells after yellow fever vaccination. Notes on the study in general: After the booster, over 95% of CD4 and about 90% of CD8 primary-response clones were re-detected.

Remarks on this clonotype: Its antigen is currently unknown.

Germline V gene lookup returns CDR1 WSHSY and CDR2 SAAADI. Trimming took 8 bases from V and 7 from J; bases not matched to a gene: 9. The length of the CDR3 is 14 residues. One entry per CDR3 protein results from TCRdb running MiXCR on the 5' RACE reads. The sample lists about 630,000 distinct CDR3 sequences, 9% to 15% occurring once. Sequencing was performed on PBMCs, taken on the day of the yellow fever booster vaccination. The rearrangement links TRBV10-2 to TRBJ2-1; 9 nucleotides line up with TRBD1. The TCR originated in a man under 40 who received the YFV17D yellow fever vaccine. The DNA of the CDR3 is TGCGCCAGCGAATCCACAGGGGGCTGGAATGAGCAGTTCTTC. It yields the protein CASESTGGWNEQFF.